Each of the 25 T cell receptor beta chains below was sequenced from the same sample in a study of response to subunit inactivated influenza vaccine. TCRdb reprocessed the RT-PCR reads with MiXCR, giving one entry per CDR3 protein. The sample includes approximately 730,000 distinct CDR3 sequences, around 14% seen only once; the top ten take less than 9%. The sequencing used PBMCs from blood, collected 14 to 15 days before vaccination. Source of these receptors: a man over 45 who received an inactivated influenza vaccine.

J is TRBJ1-1 and V is TRBV3-1; 7 bases map to TRBD1. Germline CDR1 and CDR2: LGHDT and YNNKEL (reference sequence). CDR3 length equals 14 residues. J lost 6 bases, V lost 2 bases, and 6 bases had no gene match. CDR3 in amino acids: CASSQLMGTAEAFF. CDR3 in DNA: TGTGCCAGCAGCCAACTTATGGGGACAGCTGAAGCTTTCTTT.

V and J are TRBV5-1 and TRBJ1-2; TRBD1 matches at 9 bases. The germline gives CDR1 SGHRS, CDR2 YFSETQ. The length of the CDR3 is 16 residues. V lost 4 bases and J lost 6; bases outside the gene matches: 13. As DNA, the CDR3 is TGCGCCAGCAGCCTGAGGACAGGGGTCCGTCGGGATGGCTACACCTTC. Translating it yields CASSLRTGVRRDGYTF. The full variable domain, in which reference TRBV5-1 and TRBJ1-2 provide the parts outside the CDR3, is KAGVTQTPRYLIKTRGQQVTLSCSPISGHRSVSWYQQTPGQGLQFLFEYFSETQRNKGNFPGRFSGRQFSNSRSEMNVSTLELGDSALYLCASSLRTGVRRDGYTFGSGTRLTVV.

The gene calls are TRBV20-1 and TRBJ2-1; a weak D match, TRBD2 (5 bases). Deletions cut 0 bases from V and 12 bases from J, with 12 bases between. In germline, CDR1 is DFQATT, CDR2 SNEGSKA (reference sequence). This CDR3 spans 12 amino acids. CDR3 DNA: TGCAGTGCTAGAGAATTACTAGGACCGCAGTTCTTC. As protein: CSARELLGPQFF.

This clonotype appeared a few times. The chain carries TRBV7-6 and TRBJ2-5, with 9 bases identical to TRBD1. With 5 bases clipped from V and 5 bases from J, the junction kept 9 bases outside the gene matches. CDR1 and CDR2 (germline): SGHVS, FNYEAQ. CDR3 size: 15 residues. The CDR3 nucleotides read TGTGCCAGCAGCGCTGGACAGGGGAACCGGGAGACCCAGTACTTC. Its translation is CASSAGQGNRETQYF.

This clonotype showed up just a few times. This sequence joins TRBV24-1 and TRBJ2-5; D is undetermined. Germline V gene sequence: CDR1 KGHDR, CDR2 SFDVKD. Trimming took 4 bases from V and 0 from J, leaving 5 bases between them. The CDR3 totals 13 residues. CDR3 bases: TGTGCCACCAGTGACGTCGACCAAGAGACCCAGTACTTC. This encodes CATSDVDQETQYF.

This clonotype was observed a handful of times. The rearrangement links TRBV11-2 to TRBJ2-7, with 7 bases matching TRBD1. There are 13 residues in the CDR3. Unmatched junction bases numbered 3, after V lost 4 bases and J lost 3 bases. Germline CDR1 is SGHAT and CDR2 is FQNNGV. The CDR3 reads CASSSDRVYEQYF. CDR3 coding DNA: TGTGCCAGCAGCTCCGACAGGGTCTACGAGCAGTACTTC. The complete variable domain, with remaining parts taken from reference TRBV11-2 and TRBJ2-7, reads EAGVAQSPRYKIIEKRQSVAFWCNPISGHATLYWYQQILGQGPKLLIQFQNNGVVDDSQLPKDRFSAERLKGVDSTLKIQPAKLEDSAVYLCASSSDRVYEQYFGPGTRLTVT.

This clonotype was recorded a few times. The chain carries TRBV5-6 and TRBJ2-7, with TRBD2 as a possible D gene (5 bases). From germline, CDR1 is SGHDT and CDR2 YYEEEE. The CDR3 extends over 15 amino acids. V shed 4 bases and J shed 1 base, with 15 bases lying between them. The CDR3 here is CASSLRRYTSYEQYF. In DNA form, the CDR3 reads TGTGCCAGCAGCCTCCGGAGGTACACATCCTACGAGCAGTACTTC.

This clonotype was picked up many times. V and J are TRBV4-2 and TRBJ1-5, with D possibly being TRBD1 (5 bases). The CDR3 runs 17 residues. V lost 2 bases and J lost 6, with 20 bases in between. Germline V gives CDR1 LGHNA, CDR2 YNFKEQ. DNA of the CDR3: TGTGCCAGCAGCCAATCCCCCGGGAGCGGGGGAAGTCAGCCCCAGCATTTT. Translation gives CASSQSPGSGGSQPQHF.

This clonotype has just a few counts. V usage is TRBV6-1 and J usage is TRBJ2-7; D may be TRBD1 or TRBD2 (5 bases each). Germline V gene data show CDR1 as MNHNS and CDR2 as SASEGT. With 5 bases removed from V and 6 bases from J, the gap between germline ends came to 20 bases. This CDR3 has 15 residues. The CDR3 nucleotides are TGTGCCAGCAGTCCCCCCTTGAGGGGCGGAGGCGAGCAGTACTTC. This codes for CASSPPLRGGGEQYF.

CDR3 residues: CASSAGLGPDTQYF. CDR3 bases: TGTGCCAGCAGTGCCGGTCTAGGGCCAGATACGCAGTATTTT. This sequence joins TRBV25-1 and TRBJ2-3, with no clear D. V was shortened by 4 bases and J by 4 bases, with 12 bases between the two germline ends. This CDR3 has 14 residues. CDR1 MGHDK and CDR2 SYGVNS come from the germline V gene.

This chain joins TRBV7-9 and TRBJ1-3, with 9 bases fitting TRBD1. This CDR3 contains 14 residues. Germline-derived CDR1 and CDR2 are SEHNR and FQNEAQ (reference sequence). The V and J ends lost 5 bases and 5 bases, in that order; junction bases with no gene match: 4. CDR3: CASSRDRARNTIYF. DNA of the CDR3: TGTGCCAGCAGCAGGGACAGGGCCAGAAACACCATATATTTT. Full variable domain (missing parts from reference TRBV7-9 and TRBJ1-3): DTGVSQNPRHKITKRGQNVTFRCDPISEHNRLYWYRQTLGQGPEFLTYFQNEAQLEKSRLLSDRFSAERPKGSFSTLEIQRTEQGDSAMYLCASSRDRARNTIYFGEGSWLTVV.

This clonotype was seen a few times. The CDR3 region has the DNA TGTGCCACCAGCAGACCCCGGGAGTGGGAGACCCAGTACTTC. This gives the protein CATSRPREWETQYF. The genes are TRBV15 and TRBJ2-5; a weak D match, TRBD2 (6 bases). Per the germline V gene, CDR1 is LNHNV and CDR2 is YYDKDF (reference sequence). The V and J ends lost 2 bases and 5 bases respectively, with 12 bases between them. The CDR3 contains 14 residues.

This clonotype has a count of ten or more. The genes are TRBV28 and TRBJ1-4; 9 bases are a match to TRBD1. The V gene's germline CDR1 is MDHEN and CDR2 SYDVKM. V dropped 5 bases and J dropped 10; count of bases not matched to a gene: 2. CDR3 size: 12 residues. The CDR3, as DNA: TGTGCCAGCAGTCTGGGACAGGGAAAACTGTTTTTT. This gives the protein CASSLGQGKLFF.

A few counts support this clonotype. This rearrangement joins TRBV7-9 to TRBJ1-5; D perhaps matches TRBD1 (5 bases). Germline V gene lookup returns CDR1 SEHNR and CDR2 FQNEAQ (reference sequence). V was trimmed by 0 bases and J by 2 bases, leaving 11 bases between them. The CDR3 totals 16 residues. CDR3 sequence reads: CASSLAWGGGNQPQHF. The DNA for the CDR3 is TGTGCCAGCAGCTTAGCGTGGGGGGGAGGCAATCAGCCCCAGCATTTT.

J is TRBJ2-2 and V is TRBV4-1; 7 bases align to TRBD2. The CDR3 loop spans 21 amino acids. Germline V lookup: CDR1 MGHRA, CDR2 YSYEKL. J gave up 1 base and V 0 bases, and 17 bases lay outside the gene matches. The DNA for the CDR3 is TGCGCCAGCAGCCAAGAATTGGGTGGCGGGGGAGGCATTATGAACACCGGGGAGCTGTTTTTT. Residues: CASSQELGGGGGIMNTGELFF.

This clonotype appeared a few times. J is TRBJ2-3 and V is TRBV10-3; the match to TRBD2 covers 8 bases. Germline CDR1 ENHRY, CDR2 SYGVKD. The CDR3 consists of 14 residues. The V segment lost 7 bases and the J segment 0 bases; nucleotides outside the gene matches: 3. CDR3 region: CAITGGASTDTQYF. The CDR3 DNA reads as TGTGCCATCACGGGGGGGGCTAGCACAGATACGCAGTATTTT.

A note on this clonotype: This sequence may be a read error, since a much larger clone differs from it by one base. The V call is TRBV5-1, the J call TRBJ2-2; D may be TRBD1 (6 bases). This CDR3 spans 14 amino acids. The V and J ends lost 9 bases and 2 bases respectively, with 14 bases between them. Germline-derived CDR1 and CDR2 are SGHRS and YFSETQ. The CDR3 region is CAIKQDSNTGELFF. CDR3 sequence (DNA): TGCGCCATCAAACAGGACAGTAACACCGGGGAGCTGTTTTTT.

V gene TRBV28 combines with J gene TRBJ2-3; unclear D gene. CDR3 length: 16 amino acids. The V end was cut by 5 bases, the J end by 0 bases, with 15 bases between. The germline V gene has CDR1 MDHEN and CDR2 SYDVKM. DNA of the CDR3: TGTGCCAGCAGTACCCAAGCAATCCCTAGCACAGATACGCAGTATTTT. As protein: CASSTQAIPSTDTQYF.

This clonotype was counted only a few times. The V call is TRBV9, the J call TRBJ2-7; either TRBD1 or TRBD2 may fit D (5 bases each). CDR1 and CDR2 (germline): SGDLS, YYNGEE. Trimming cost V 3 bases and J 5 bases, with 18 bases left between them. The CDR3 has 15 residues. CDR3 region: CASSEVEGRLHEQYF. CDR3 nucleotide sequence: TGTGCCAGCAGCGAAGTAGAGGGGCGACTCCACGAGCAGTACTTC.

The sample holds many counts of this clonotype. This rearrangement joins TRBV6-2 or TRBV6-3 to TRBJ2-3, with TRBD1 matching over 10 bases. V trimming: 5 bases; J trimming: 3 bases; junction bases outside the gene matches: 8. The CDR3 runs 16 residues. Per the germline V gene, CDR1 is MNHEY and CDR2 is SVGEGT. The CDR3 here is CASSTRDRGSTDTQYF. Written as DNA, the CDR3 is TGTGCCAGCAGTACCCGGGACAGGGGCTCAACAGATACGCAGTATTTT.

The rearrangement uses TRBV11-1 and TRBJ2-7; D unclear. The CDR3 runs to 15 residues. Germline V gives CDR1 SGHAT, CDR2 FQDESV (reference sequence). Trimming cost V 8 bases and J 2 bases, with 19 bases left between them. The CDR3 sequence is CASSPARVRTYEQYF. CDR3 DNA: TGTGCCAGCTCACCCGCTCGCGTACGGACCTACGAGCAGTACTTC.

The chain uses TRBV29-1 and TRBJ1-5; TRBD1 matches 7 bases. The CDR3 has 13 residues. J was trimmed by 4 bases and V by 6 bases; bases with no gene match: 6. CDR1 SQVTM and CDR2 ANQGSEA come from the germline V gene. This CDR3 is CSVRTGGNQPQHF. The CDR3 bases are TGCAGCGTAAGGACAGGCGGGAATCAGCCCCAGCATTTT.

The table lists this clonotype with many counts. The rearrangement uses TRBV28 and TRBJ2-2, with D uncertain. Germline loops: CDR1 MDHEN, CDR2 SYDVKM. V was shortened by 7 bases and J by 6 bases, with 36 bases between the two germline ends. The CDR3 is 21 residues long. The CDR3 nucleotides are TGTGCCAGCAATAAGGGCCCTTCGCTCACTAAAGGGTCTCGTTCGGCCGGGGAGCTGTTTTTT. This encodes CASNKGPSLTKGSRSAGELFF.

This chain's CDR3 is CASGLLDRETQYF. The CDR3 DNA is TGTGCCAGCGGTCTTCTGGACAGAGAGACCCAGTACTTC. J is TRBJ2-5 and V is TRBV2; a possible D gene is TRBD1 (6 bases). The CDR3 is 13 amino acids. Trimming shortened V by 8 bases and J by 4 bases, and 14 bases separated the two germline ends. The V gene's germline CDR1 is SNHLY and CDR2 FYNNEI.

This rearrangement joins TRBV7-9 to TRBJ2-7; D possibly matches TRBD1 or TRBD2 (6 bases each). V shed 5 bases and J shed 6 bases, with 17 bases lying between them. Germline values: CDR1 SEHNR, CDR2 FQNEAQ (reference sequence). The CDR3 totals 14 residues. DNA of the CDR3: TGTGCCAGCAGCCTGGGGGGCAGGCTAATCGAGCAGTACTTC. Protein product: CASSLGGRLIEQYF. Together with reference TRBV7-9 and TRBJ2-7, the CDR3 gives the full variable domain: DTGVSQNPRHKITKRGQNVTFRCDPISEHNRLYWYRQTLGQGPEFLTYFQNEAQLEKSRLLSDRFSAERPKGSFSTLEIQRTEQGDSAMYLCASSLGGRLIEQYFGPGTRLTVT.